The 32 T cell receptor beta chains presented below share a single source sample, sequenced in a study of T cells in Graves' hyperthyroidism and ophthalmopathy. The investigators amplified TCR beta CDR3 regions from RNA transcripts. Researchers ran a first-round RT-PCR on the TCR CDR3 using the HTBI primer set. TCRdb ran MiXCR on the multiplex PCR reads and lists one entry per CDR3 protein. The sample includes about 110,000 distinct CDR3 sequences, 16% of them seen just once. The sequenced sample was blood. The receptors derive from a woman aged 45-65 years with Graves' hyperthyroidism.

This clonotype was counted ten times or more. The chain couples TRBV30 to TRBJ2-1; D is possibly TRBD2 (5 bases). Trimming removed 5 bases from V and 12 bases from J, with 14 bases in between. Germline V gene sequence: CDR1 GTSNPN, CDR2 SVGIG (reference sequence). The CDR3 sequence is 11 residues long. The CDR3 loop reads CAWDSSLGQFF. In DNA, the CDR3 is TGTGCCTGGGATTCTAGCCTAGGGCAGTTCTTC.

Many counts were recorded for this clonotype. The CDR3 region is CASSQAGRAIYTF. CDR3 in DNA: TGCGCCAGCAGCCAAGCAGGGAGAGCTATCTACACCTTC. The V call is TRBV4-1, the J call TRBJ1-2; D is possibly TRBD1 (5 bases). CDR1 and CDR2 from the germline V gene are MGHRA and YSYEKL. The CDR3 runs to 13 residues. V lost 1 base, J lost 10 bases, and 13 bases lay in between.

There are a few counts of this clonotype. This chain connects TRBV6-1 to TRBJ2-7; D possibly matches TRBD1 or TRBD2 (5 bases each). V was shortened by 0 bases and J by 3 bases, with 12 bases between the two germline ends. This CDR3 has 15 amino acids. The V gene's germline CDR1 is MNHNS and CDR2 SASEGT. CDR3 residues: CASSEAGTSLYEQYV. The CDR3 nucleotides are TGTGCCAGCAGTGAAGCGGGGACCTCTCTCTACGAGCAGTACGTC.

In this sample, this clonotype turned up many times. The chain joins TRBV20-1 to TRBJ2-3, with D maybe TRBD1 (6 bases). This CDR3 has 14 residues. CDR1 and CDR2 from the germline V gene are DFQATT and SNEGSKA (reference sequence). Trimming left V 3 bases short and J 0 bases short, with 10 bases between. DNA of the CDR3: TGCAGTGCTAGCCGGGACACCAGCACAGATACGCAGTATTTT. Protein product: CSASRDTSTDTQYF.

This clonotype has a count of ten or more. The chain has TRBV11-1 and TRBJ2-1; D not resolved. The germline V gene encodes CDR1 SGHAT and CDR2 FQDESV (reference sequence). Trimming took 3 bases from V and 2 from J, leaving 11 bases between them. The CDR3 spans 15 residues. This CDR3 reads CASSLETGTYNEQFF. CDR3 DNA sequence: TGTGCCAGCAGCTTGGAGACTGGAACCTACAATGAGCAGTTCTTC.

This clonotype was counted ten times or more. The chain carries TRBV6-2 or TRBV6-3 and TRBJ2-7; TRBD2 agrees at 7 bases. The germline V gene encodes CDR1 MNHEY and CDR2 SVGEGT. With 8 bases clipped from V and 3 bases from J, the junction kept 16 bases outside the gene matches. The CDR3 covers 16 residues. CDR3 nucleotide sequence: TGTGCCAGCGTTAGAGGGAGGGTTGCGGCAAACTACGAGCAGTACTTC. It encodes CASVRGRVAANYEQYF.

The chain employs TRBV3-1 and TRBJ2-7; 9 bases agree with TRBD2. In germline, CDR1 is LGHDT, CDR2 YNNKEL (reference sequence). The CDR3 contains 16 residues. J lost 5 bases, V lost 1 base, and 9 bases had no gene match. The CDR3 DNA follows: TGTGCCAGCAGCCAAGGCGGGGGGGGGTTCGGACACGAGCAGTACGTC. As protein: CASSQGGGGFGHEQYV.

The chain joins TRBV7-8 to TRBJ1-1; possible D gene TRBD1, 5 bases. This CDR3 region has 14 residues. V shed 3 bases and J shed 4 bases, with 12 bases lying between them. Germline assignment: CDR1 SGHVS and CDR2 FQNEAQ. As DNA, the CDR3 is TGTGCCAGCAGCTTTAACCGACAGTCCACTGAAGCTTTCTTT. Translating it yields CASSFNRQSTEAFF.

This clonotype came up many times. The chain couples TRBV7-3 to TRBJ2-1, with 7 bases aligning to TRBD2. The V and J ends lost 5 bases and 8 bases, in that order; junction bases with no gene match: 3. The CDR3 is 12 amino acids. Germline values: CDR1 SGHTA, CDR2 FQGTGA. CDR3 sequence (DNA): TGTGCCAGCAGCCAAACTAGCGATGAGCAGTTCTTC. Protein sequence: CASSQTSDEQFF.

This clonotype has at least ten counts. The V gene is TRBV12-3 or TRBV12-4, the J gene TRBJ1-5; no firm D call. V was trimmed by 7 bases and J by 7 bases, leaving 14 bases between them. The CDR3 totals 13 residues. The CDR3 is CASTIGVEQPQHF. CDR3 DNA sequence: TGTGCCAGCACCATCGGTGTGGAGCAGCCCCAGCATTTT.

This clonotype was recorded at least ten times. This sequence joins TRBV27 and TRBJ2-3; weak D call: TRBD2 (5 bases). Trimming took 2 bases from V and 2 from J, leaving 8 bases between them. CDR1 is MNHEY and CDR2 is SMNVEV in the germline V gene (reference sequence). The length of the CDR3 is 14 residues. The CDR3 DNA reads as TGTGCCAGCAGTTTACGCGGGCTCACAGATACGCAGTATTTT. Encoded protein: CASSLRGLTDTQYF.

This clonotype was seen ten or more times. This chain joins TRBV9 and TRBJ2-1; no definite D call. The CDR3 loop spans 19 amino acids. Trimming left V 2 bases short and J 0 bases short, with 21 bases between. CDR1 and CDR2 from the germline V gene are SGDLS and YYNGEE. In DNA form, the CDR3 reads TGTGCCAGCAGCGTGAGTTATGGAGAGCGAAAGAGCTCCTACAATGAGCAGTTCTTC. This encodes CASSVSYGERKSSYNEQFF.

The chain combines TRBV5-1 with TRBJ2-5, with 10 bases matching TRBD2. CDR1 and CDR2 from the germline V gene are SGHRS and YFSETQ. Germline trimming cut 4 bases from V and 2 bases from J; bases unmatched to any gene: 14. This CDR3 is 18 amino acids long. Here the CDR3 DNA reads TGCGCCAGCAGCCTCGGACTAGCGGCCCCCCCACCTCAAGAGACCCAGTACTTC. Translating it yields CASSLGLAAPPPQETQYF.

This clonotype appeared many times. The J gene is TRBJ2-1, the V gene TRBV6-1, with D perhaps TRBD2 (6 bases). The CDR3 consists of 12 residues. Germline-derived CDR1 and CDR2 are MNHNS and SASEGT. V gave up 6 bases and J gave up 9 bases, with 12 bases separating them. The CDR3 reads CASSVTGVEQFF. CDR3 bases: TGTGCCAGCAGCGTGACGGGGGTTGAGCAGTTCTTC.

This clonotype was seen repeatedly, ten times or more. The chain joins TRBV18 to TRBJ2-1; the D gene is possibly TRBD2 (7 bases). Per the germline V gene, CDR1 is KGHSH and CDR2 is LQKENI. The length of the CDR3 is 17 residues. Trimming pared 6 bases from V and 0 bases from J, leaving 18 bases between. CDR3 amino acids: CASSGGGRDFSYNEQFF. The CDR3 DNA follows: TGTGCCAGCTCCGGGGGCGGGAGAGACTTCTCCTACAATGAGCAGTTCTTC.

Here the CDR3 DNA reads TGCGCCAGCAAGCTCAGGGAAGGAACAGATACGCAGTATTTT. It is translated as CASKLREGTDTQYF. The V and J genes are TRBV5-1 and TRBJ2-3; TRBD1 is a possible D gene (5 bases). Trimming took 6 bases from V and 3 from J, leaving 14 bases between them. This CDR3 spans 14 amino acids. Per germline, CDR1 SGHRS and CDR2 YFSETQ.

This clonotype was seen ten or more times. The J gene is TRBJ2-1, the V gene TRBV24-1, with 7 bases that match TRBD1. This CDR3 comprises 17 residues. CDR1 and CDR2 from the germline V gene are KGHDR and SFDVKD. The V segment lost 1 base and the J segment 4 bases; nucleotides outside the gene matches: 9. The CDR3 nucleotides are TGTGCCACCAGTGATTTAAAGGGGGCAGGGAGATACAATGAGCAGTTCTTC. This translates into CATSDLKGAGRYNEQFF.

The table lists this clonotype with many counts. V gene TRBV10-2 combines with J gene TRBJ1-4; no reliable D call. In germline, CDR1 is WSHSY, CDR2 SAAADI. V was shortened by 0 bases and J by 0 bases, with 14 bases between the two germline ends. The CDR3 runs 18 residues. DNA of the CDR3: TGCGCCAGCAGTGAGTCCGTTGTAGTTGGAGCAACTAATGAAAAACTGTTTTTT. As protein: CASSESVVVGATNEKLFF.

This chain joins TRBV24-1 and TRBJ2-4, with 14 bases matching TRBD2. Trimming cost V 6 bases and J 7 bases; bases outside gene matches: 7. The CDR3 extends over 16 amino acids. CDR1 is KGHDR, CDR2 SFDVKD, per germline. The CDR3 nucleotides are TGTGCCACCAGTCCCGGGACTAGCGGGAGATGGAACATTCAGTACTTC. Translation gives CATSPGTSGRWNIQYF.

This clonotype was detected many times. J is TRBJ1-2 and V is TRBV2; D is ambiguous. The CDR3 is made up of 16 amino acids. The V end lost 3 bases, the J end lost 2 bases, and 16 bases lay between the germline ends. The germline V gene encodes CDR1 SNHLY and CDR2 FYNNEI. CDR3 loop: CASSETPTPLNYGYTF. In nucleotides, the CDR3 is TGTGCCAGCAGTGAGACACCTACCCCCCTCAACTATGGCTACACCTTC.

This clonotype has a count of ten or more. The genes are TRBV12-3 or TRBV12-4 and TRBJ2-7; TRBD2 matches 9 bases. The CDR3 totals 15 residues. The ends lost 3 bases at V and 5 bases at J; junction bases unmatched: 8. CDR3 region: CASSFLGTSSNEQYF. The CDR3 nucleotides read TGTGCCAGCAGTTTTTTGGGGACTAGCAGCAACGAGCAGTACTTC.

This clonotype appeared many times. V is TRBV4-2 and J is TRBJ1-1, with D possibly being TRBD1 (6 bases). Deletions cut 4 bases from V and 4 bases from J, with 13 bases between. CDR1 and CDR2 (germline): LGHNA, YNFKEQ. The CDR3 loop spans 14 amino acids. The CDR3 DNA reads TGTGCCAGCAGCCCGCAGGGGAGTGGCACTGAAGCTTTCTTT. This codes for CASSPQGSGTEAFF.

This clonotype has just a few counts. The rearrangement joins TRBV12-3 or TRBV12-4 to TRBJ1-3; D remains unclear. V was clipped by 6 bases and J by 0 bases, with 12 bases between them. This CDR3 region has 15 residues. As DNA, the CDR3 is TGTGCCAGCAGACCAGGCAGATTCTCTGGAAACACCATATATTTT. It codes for CASRPGRFSGNTIYF.

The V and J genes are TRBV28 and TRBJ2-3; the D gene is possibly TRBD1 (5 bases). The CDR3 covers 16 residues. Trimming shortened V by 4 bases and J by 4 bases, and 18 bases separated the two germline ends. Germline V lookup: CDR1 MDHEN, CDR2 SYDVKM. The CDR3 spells CASSSQEKGASDTQYF. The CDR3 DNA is TGTGCCAGCAGTTCCCAAGAGAAAGGGGCGTCAGATACGCAGTATTTT.

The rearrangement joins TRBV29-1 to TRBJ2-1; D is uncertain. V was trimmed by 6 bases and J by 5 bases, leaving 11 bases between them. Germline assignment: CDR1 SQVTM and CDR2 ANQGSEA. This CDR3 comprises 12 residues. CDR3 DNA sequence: TGCAGCGTCCCAGTCCCAGACAATGAGCAGTTCTTC. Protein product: CSVPVPDNEQFF.

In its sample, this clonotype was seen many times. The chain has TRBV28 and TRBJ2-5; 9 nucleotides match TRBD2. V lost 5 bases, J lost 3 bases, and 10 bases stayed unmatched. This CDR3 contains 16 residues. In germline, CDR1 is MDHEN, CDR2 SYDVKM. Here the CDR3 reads CASSTPVAGEEETQYF. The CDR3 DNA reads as TGTGCCAGCAGTACACCCGTAGCGGGAGAGGAAGAGACCCAGTACTTC.

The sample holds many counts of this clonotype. The CDR3 reads CAIRSEYVGQPQHF. CDR3 bases: TGTGCCATCAGAAGTGAGTACGTGGGTCAGCCCCAGCATTTT. The V and J genes are TRBV10-3 and TRBJ1-5, with no clear D. V was shortened by 6 bases and J by 6 bases, with 15 bases between the two germline ends. Germline lookup yields CDR1 ENHRY and CDR2 SYGVKD. The CDR3 length is 14 residues.

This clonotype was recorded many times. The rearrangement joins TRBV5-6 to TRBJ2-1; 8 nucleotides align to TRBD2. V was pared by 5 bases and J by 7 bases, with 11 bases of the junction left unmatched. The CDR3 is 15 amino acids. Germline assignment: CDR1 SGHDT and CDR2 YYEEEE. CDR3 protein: CASRRRTSRANEQFF. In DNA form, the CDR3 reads TGTGCCAGCAGGCGAAGGACTAGCCGCGCGAATGAGCAGTTCTTC.

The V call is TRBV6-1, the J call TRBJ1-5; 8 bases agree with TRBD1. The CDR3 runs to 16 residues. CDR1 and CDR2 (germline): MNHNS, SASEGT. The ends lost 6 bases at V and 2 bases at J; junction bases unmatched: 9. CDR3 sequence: CASRGMPGQGNQPQHF. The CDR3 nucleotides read TGTGCCAGCAGAGGGATGCCGGGACAGGGCAATCAGCCCCAGCATTTT.

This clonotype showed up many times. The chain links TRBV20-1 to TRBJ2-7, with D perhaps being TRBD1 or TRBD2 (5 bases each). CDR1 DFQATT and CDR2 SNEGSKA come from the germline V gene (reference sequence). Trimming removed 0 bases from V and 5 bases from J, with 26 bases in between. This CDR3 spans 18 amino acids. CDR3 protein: CSARDRGAITLWGHEQYF. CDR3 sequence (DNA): TGCAGTGCTAGAGATCGAGGGGCCATAACCTTGTGGGGCCACGAGCAGTACTTC.

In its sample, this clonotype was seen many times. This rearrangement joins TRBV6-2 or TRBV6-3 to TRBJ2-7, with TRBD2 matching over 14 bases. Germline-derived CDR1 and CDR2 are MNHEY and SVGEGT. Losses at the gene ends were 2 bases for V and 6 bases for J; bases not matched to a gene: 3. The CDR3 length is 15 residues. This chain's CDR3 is CASSYPGLAGVEQYF. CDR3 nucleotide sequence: TGTGCCAGCAGTTACCCGGGACTAGCGGGAGTCGAGCAGTACTTC.

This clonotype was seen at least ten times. The CDR3 DNA is TGTGCCAGCAGCTCCTCGCGGGCAGATACGCAGTATTTT. Translated: CASSSSRADTQYF. The rearrangement joins TRBV11-2 to TRBJ2-3; the D gene is possibly TRBD2 (5 bases). The germline CDR1 and CDR2 sequences are SGHAT and FQNNGV. This CDR3 comprises 13 residues. Trimming took off 4 bases at V and 4 bases at J, with 9 bases between the two ends. Full variable domain (missing parts from reference TRBV11-2 and TRBJ2-3): EAGVAQSPRYKIIEKRQSVAFWCNPISGHATLYWYQQILGQGPKLLIQFQNNGVVDDSQLPKDRFSAERLKGVDSTLKIQPAKLEDSAVYLCASSSSRADTQYFGPGTRLTVL.